This is a list of T cell receptor beta chains from one sample in a study of OX40 agonist ivuxolimab in advanced cancers. Sequenced by immunoSEQ multiplex PCR; TCRdb stores in-frame clones only, minus some. Altogether more than 20,000 clones are present, 70% to 85% being singletons, with the ten largest covering about 32%. Sequenced material: CD4+ or CD8+ T cells sorted from blood, taken in a trial of the OX40 agonist ivuxolimab. These receptor sequences come from an adult with an advanced solid tumor such as melanoma, head and neck, liver or kidney cancer. The CDR3 runs from the conserved cysteine through the conserved F or W. Each record gives: CDR3 DNA, CDR3 protein, J gene, clone size, D gene, V gene. A D gene is named only where the DNA matches it firmly. Clone size is not always given. Where it is, it says once, few, many or a class for expanded clones.

DNA: TGTGCCAGCAGTTACGGGGGGGCCCGGAATTCACCCCTCCACTTT
CDR3: CASSYGGARNSPLHF
J: TRBJ1-6
size: .
D: .
V: TRBV6-5

DNA: TGTGCCAGCAGCTCAGGGGGCAGGGAGCCCCAGCATTTT
CDR3: CASSSGGREPQHF
J: TRBJ1-5
size: once
D: TRBD1
V: TRBV5-6

DNA: TGTGCCAGTCGAGTCAACGGGGCCTCTAGCACAGATACGCAGTATTTT
CDR3: CASRVNGASSTDTQYF
J: TRBJ2-3
size: .
D: .
V: TRBV19

DNA: TGTGCCAGTAGTATTTGGGCTGGGGTATTGAACACTGAAGCTTTCTTT
CDR3: CASSIWAGVLNTEAFF
J: TRBJ1-1
size: .
D: .
V: TRBV19

DNA: TGTGCCAGCAGTGAAAATACCTACGAGCAGTACTTC
CDR3: CASSENTYEQYF
J: TRBJ2-7
size: .
D: .
V: TRBV2

DNA: TGTGCCAGCAGTTACGCCTTTCGCGACATGCAGTATTTT
CDR3: CASSYAFRDMQYF
J: TRBJ2-3
size: .
D: .
V: TRBV6-6

DNA: TGTGCCAGCCGTTTTACAGCGTATAATTCACCCCTCCACTTT
CDR3: CASRFTAYNSPLHF
J: TRBJ1-6
size: few
D: .
V: TRBV27

DNA: TGTGCCAGCTCACCAGGCCCTAGCGGGGGGCCTTACACCGGGGAGCTGTTTTTT
CDR3: CASSPGPSGGPYTGELFF
J: TRBJ2-2
size: .
D: TRBD2
V: TRBV18

DNA: TGCGCCAGCAGCTTGGCGGGGGACATCAGCACAGATACGCAGTATTTT
CDR3: CASSLAGDISTDTQYF
J: TRBJ2-3
size: .
D: .
V: TRBV5-1

DNA: TGTGCCAGCAGCGTCGCCCCGGGGGCCAAGGAGACCCAGTACTTC
CDR3: CASSVAPGAKETQYF
J: TRBJ2-5
size: .
D: .
V: TRBV9

DNA: TGCGCCAGCAGCTTTGTATCTAGCGGAGGCAGCACAGATACGCAGTATTTT
CDR3: CASSFVSSGGSTDTQYF
J: TRBJ2-3
size: once
D: TRBD2
V: TRBV5-1

DNA: TGTGCCAGCAGCCCTTCTGCCGGGGAGCTGTTTTTT
CDR3: CASSPSAGELFF
J: TRBJ2-2
size: .
D: .
V: TRBV7-9

DNA: TGTGCCAGCAGTTTATCAACAGTGACCGGGGAGCTGTTTTTT
CDR3: CASSLSTVTGELFF
J: TRBJ2-2
size: once
D: .
V: TRBV28

DNA: TGTGCCAGCAGTTTCAGGGTCGGCACTGAAGCTTTCTTT
CDR3: CASSFRVGTEAFF
J: TRBJ1-1
size: .
D: .
V: TRBV2

DNA: TGTGCCACCTGCGGGACCCACTATGGCTACACCTTC
CDR3: CATCGTHYGYTF
J: TRBJ1-2
size: .
D: .
V: TRBV27

DNA: TGTGCCAGCAGGACCACTAGGAGGGGACAAGCCAATCAGCCCCAGCATTTT
CDR3: CASRTTRRGQANQPQHF
J: TRBJ1-5
size: .
D: .
V: TRBV27

DNA: TGTGCCAGCAGCCTGATGGGCCGAGTCGACTATGGCTACACCTTC
CDR3: CASSLMGRVDYGYTF
J: TRBJ1-2
size: few
D: .
V: TRBV6-5

DNA: TGTGCCAGCAGTTACACCAGTCGCTCCTATGGCTACACCTTC
CDR3: CASSYTSRSYGYTF
J: TRBJ1-2
size: .
D: .
V: TRBV6-5

DNA: TGTGCCAGCAGCCAACACAATGAGCAGTTCTTC
CDR3: CASSQHNEQFF
J: TRBJ2-1
size: .
D: .
V: TRBV7-6

DNA: TGTGCCAGCAGCGCAGTGACAGCAACTAATGAAAAACTGTTTTTT
CDR3: CASSAVTATNEKLFF
J: TRBJ1-4
size: .
D: .
V: TRBV27

DNA: TGTGCCAGCAGCTTCTCCAGGGTTTTTGGAGCTTTCTTT
CDR3: CASSFSRVFGAFF
J: TRBJ1-1
size: .
D: .
V: TRBV7-2

DNA: TGTGCCAGCAGCTTAAATCCGACAGACTACGAGCAGTACTTC
CDR3: CASSLNPTDYEQYF
J: TRBJ2-7
size: .
D: .
V: TRBV7-2

DNA: TGTGCCAGCACTTCCGGACAGCCACGATCCTACGAGCAGTACTTC
CDR3: CASTSGQPRSYEQYF
J: TRBJ2-7
size: .
D: .
V: TRBV6-5

DNA: TGTGCCAGCAGCTTAGCGGGGGCGCATACGCAGTATTTT
CDR3: CASSLAGAHTQYF
J: TRBJ2-3
size: few
D: .
V: TRBV7-9

DNA: TGTGCCAGCAGAGCCGGGACAGGGTCCGGAAAACTGTTTTTT
CDR3: CASRAGTGSGKLFF
J: TRBJ1-4
size: .
D: TRBD1
V: TRBV2

DNA: TGTGCCAGCAGCGTGGGGACCGGGGAGCTGTTTTTT
CDR3: CASSVGTGELFF
J: TRBJ2-2
size: .
D: .
V: TRBV13

DNA: TGCGCCAGCAGCCAAAAAGGACTAGCGGGGGATAGGGAGCAGTTCTTC
CDR3: CASSQKGLAGDREQFF
J: TRBJ2-1
size: .
D: TRBD2
V: TRBV4-1

DNA: TGTGCCAGCAGTTGGGGGGGACCTGGGGGCTACACCTTC
CDR3: CASSWGGPGGYTF
J: TRBJ1-2
size: few
D: .
V: TRBV27

DNA: TGTGCCAGCAGCTTAGAGTTTAGTCAATCCCCCTACGAGCAGTACTTC
CDR3: CASSLEFSQSPYEQYF
J: TRBJ2-7
size: few
D: .
V: TRBV5-6